This T cell receptor beta chain was observed in a study of blood T cells in healthy people across ages. Primers used in a second PCR of roughly 6 to 12 cycles were a sample-barcoded 5' primer and a J-beta primer mix. TCRdb reprocessed the 5' RACE reads with MiXCR, giving one entry per CDR3 protein. There are approximately 900,000 distinct CDR3 sequences in the sample; roughly 28% occur only once, and roughly 10% lies in the top ten. CDR3 size: 14 residues. The germline V gene has CDR1 MNHEY and CDR2 SVGAGI. The germline V and J ends were trimmed by 5 bases and 3 bases, with 14 bases remaining between them. There are many counts of this clonotype. This sample also belongs to another study, concerning T cells of mothers and their children.

This rearrangement joins TRBV6-5 to TRBJ2-7; D possibly matches TRBD1 or TRBD2 (5 bases each). The source of this sequence is a woman aged 40 to 55 in good health. Sequences were obtained from blood. The CDR3 DNA follows: TGTGCCAGCAGTCAAACCGGGACCGACTACGAGCAGTACTTC. Translating gives CASSQTGTDYEQYF.